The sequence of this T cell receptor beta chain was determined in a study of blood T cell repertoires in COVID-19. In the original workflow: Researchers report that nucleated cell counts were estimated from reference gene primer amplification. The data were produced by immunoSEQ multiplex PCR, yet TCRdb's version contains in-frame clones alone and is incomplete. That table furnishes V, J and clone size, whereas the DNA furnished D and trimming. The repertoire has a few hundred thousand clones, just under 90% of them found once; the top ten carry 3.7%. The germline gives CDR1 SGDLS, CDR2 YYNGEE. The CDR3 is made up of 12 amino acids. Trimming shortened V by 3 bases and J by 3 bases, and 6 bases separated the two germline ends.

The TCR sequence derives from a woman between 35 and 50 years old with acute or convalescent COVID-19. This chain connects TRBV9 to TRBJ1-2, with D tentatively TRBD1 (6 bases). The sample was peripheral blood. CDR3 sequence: CASSEGDYGYTF. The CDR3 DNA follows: TGTGCCAGCAGCGAGGGGGACTATGGCTACACCTTC.